This T cell receptor (beta chain) comes out of a study of OX40 agonist ivuxolimab in advanced cancers. Assay used: immunoSEQ multiplex PCR; TCRdb lists only in-frame clones, some missing. Here the sample spans 60,000 to 85,000 clones, approximately 78% being singletons. Notes on the study in general: Antigen targets of the expanded peripheral T cells went undetermined.

This clone was seen once. Antigen unknown. Germline-derived CDR1 and CDR2 are MDHEN and SYDVKM. Trimming stripped 7 bases from V and 0 bases from J, with 17 bases between. The CDR3 length is 16 residues. Sequenced here: CD4+ or CD8+ T cells sorted from blood, sampled in a trial of the OX40 agonist ivuxolimab. This sequence was found in an adult with an advanced solid tumor such as melanoma, head and neck, liver or kidney cancer. The V gene is TRBV28, the J gene TRBJ2-3; the D gene is possibly TRBD1 (7 bases). The CDR3 sequence is CASTRGRGPSTDTQYF. CDR3 DNA sequence: TGTGCCAGCACTAGGGGGCGGGGACCTAGCACAGATACGCAGTATTTT.